The sequence of this T cell receptor beta chain was determined in a study of neoadjuvant anti-PD-1 for oral cavity cancer. Study as a whole: Most patients had three to four biweekly doses of 3 mg/kg nivolumab before resection.

Analysis of PBMCs was direct, with no culture step. Assay: immunoSEQ multiplex PCR; the TCRdb copy retains only in-frame clones and omits some. Seen here are about 81,000 clones, 84% observed once, and the top ten hold 3.1%. Trimming took off 0 bases at V and 8 bases at J, with 7 bases between the two ends. This CDR3 is 12 amino acids long. Germline-derived CDR1 and CDR2 are LNHNV and YYDKDF (reference sequence). The receptor comes from a person aged 35 to 85 with oral cavity squamous cell carcinoma. The rearrangement uses TRBV15 and TRBJ1-2; D gene uncertain. Sequences were derived from PBMCs, sampled before nivolumab (anti-PD-1) treatment. This CDR3 reads CATSRDHTGYTF. The CDR3 DNA reads TGTGCCACCAGCAGAGATCACACCGGCTACACCTTC.